This TCR beta chain was captured by sequencing in a study of cytomegalovirus exposure and HLA in healthy donors. General study findings and limits: The analysis excluded some indistinguishable V segments, including TRBV6-2 and TRBV6-3.

The V segment lost 5 bases and the J segment 7 bases; nucleotides outside the gene matches: 14. Germline CDR1 reads SEHNR; CDR2 reads FQNEAQ (reference sequence). This CDR3 spans 16 amino acids. Concerning this clone: Its antigen is still unknown.

Participants comprised healthy donors of bone marrow. Amplification used 60 Vbeta primers and 13 Jbeta primers. Produced via immunoSEQ multiplex PCR; TCRdb's table is partial and in-frame only. This table holds 150,000 to 200,000 clones, approximately 80% found once. The clonotype was recovered from a man between 18 and 29 years old in good health and CMV-seronegative. This rearrangement joins TRBV7-9 to TRBJ2-1, with TRBD2 identical over 7 bases. The source material was PBMCs. The CDR3 spells CASSPQLAGDRNEQFF. CDR3 DNA: TGTGCCAGCAGCCCCCAGTTGGCGGGAGATAGGAATGAGCAGTTCTTC. Using reference TRBV7-9 and TRBJ2-1 for the parts outside the CDR3, the full variable domain is DTGVSQNPRHKITKRGQNVTFRCDPISEHNRLYWYRQTLGQGPEFLTYFQNEAQLEKSRLLSDRFSAERPKGSFSTLEIQRTEQGDSAMYLCASSPQLAGDRNEQFFGPGTRLTVL.